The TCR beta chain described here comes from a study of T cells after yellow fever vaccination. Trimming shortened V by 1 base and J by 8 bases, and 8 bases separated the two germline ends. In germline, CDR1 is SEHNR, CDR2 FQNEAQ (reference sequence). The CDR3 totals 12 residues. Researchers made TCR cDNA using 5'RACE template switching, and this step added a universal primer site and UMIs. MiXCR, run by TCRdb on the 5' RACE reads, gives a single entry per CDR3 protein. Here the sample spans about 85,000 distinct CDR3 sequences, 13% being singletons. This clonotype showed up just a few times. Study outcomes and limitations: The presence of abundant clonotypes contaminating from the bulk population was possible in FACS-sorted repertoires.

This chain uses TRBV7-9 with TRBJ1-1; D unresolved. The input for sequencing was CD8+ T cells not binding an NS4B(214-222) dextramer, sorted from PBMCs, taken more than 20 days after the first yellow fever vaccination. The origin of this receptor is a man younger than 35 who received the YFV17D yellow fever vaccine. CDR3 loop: CASSLGPAEAFF. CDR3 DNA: TGTGCCAGCAGCTTAGGCCCAGCGGAAGCTTTCTTT.